One sample yielded the 15 T cell receptor beta chains listed below, sequenced in a study of PD-1 blockade in classical Hodgkin lymphoma. Following autologous stem cell transplantation, relapse occurred in every patient, and exposure to brentuximab vedotin varied. Clones were read by immunoSEQ multiplex PCR, and TCRdb kept only the in-frame ones, dropping some. Counted here are approximately 160,000 clones, 78% occurring once; the ten biggest clones make up roughly a tenth. Sequenced here: peripheral blood mononuclear cells (PBMCs), sampled before the second cycle of nivolumab. The source of these receptors is a human donor with classical Hodgkin lymphoma.

This chain's CDR3 is CASSYADRSNTEAFF. The CDR3 DNA reads TGTGCCAGCAGTTATGCTGACAGGTCGAACACTGAAGCTTTCTTT. The chain has TRBV6-6 and TRBJ1-1, with D possibly being TRBD1 (6 bases). CDR1 is MNHNY, CDR2 SVGAGI, per germline (reference sequence). V was trimmed by 3 bases and J by 1 base, leaving 12 bases between them. The CDR3 has 15 amino acids.

The chain combines TRBV6-1 with TRBJ1-2, with TRBD1 as a possible D gene (6 bases). Germline assignment: CDR1 MNHNS and CDR2 SASEGT. Trimming took 0 bases from V and 5 from J, leaving 16 bases between them. The CDR3 sequence is 16 residues long. The DNA for the CDR3 is TGTGCCAGCAGTGAAGCGCAGGCAAGGGGGTGGTATGGCTACACCTTC. Its translation: CASSEAQARGWYGYTF.

This clone was picked up a small number of times. This chain uses TRBV29-1 with TRBJ2-3; TRBD1 aligns across 7 bases. The CDR3 contains 14 residues. V trimming: 5 bases; J trimming: 2 bases; junction bases outside the gene matches: 7. Germline loops: CDR1 SQVTM, CDR2 ANQGSEA. The CDR3 DNA follows: TGCAGCGTTCGACAGGGAGCTTACACAGATACGCAGTATTTT. Its protein is CSVRQGAYTDTQYF.

The rearrangement joins TRBV7-9 to TRBJ1-6, with D perhaps matching TRBD1 (6 bases). V lost 6 bases, J lost 7 bases, and 16 bases lay in between. This CDR3 is 15 amino acids long. The germline V gene has CDR1 SEHNR and CDR2 FQNEAQ (reference sequence). CDR3 in amino acids: CASRHSTGGNSPLHF. The CDR3 DNA is TGTGCCAGCAGACATTCGACAGGCGGGAATTCACCCCTCCACTTT.

V usage is TRBV4-1 and J usage is TRBJ2-7, with 10 bases that match TRBD1. This CDR3 region has 14 residues. The V gene's germline CDR1 is MGHRA and CDR2 YSYEKL. The junction had 9 bases not matched to a gene; V was cut back by 9 bases and J by 4 bases. CDR3 DNA sequence: TGCGCCAGTGCTCCGGGACAGGGGTCGTACGAGCAGTACTTC. Encoded protein: CASAPGQGSYEQYF.

The chain links TRBV10-3 to TRBJ2-7, with a tentative D call TRBD1 (7 bases). The V and J ends lost 2 bases and 2 bases respectively, with 16 bases between them. The CDR3 totals 16 residues. Germline CDR1 is ENHRY and CDR2 is SYGVKD. In DNA form, the CDR3 reads TGTGCCATCAGTGAGCTCGGCAGGGGGGATACCTACGAGCAGTACTTC. This codes for CAISELGRGDTYEQYF.

The V and J genes are TRBV19 and TRBJ2-4, with a possible D match to TRBD2 (6 bases). CDR1 and CDR2 from the germline V gene are LNHDA and SQIVND (reference sequence). Trimming removed 5 bases from V and 5 bases from J, with 13 bases in between. This CDR3 region has 14 residues. The DNA for the CDR3 is TGTGCCAGTAGTTTCCCATGGGGGGAAAACATTCAGTACTTC. Amino acid sequence: CASSFPWGENIQYF.

This chain joins TRBV5-1 and TRBJ1-1, with D unclear. This CDR3 is 13 amino acids long. Germline CDR1 is SGHRS and CDR2 is YFSETQ. Between the trimmed V and J ends, which lost 1 base and 5 bases, there was a span of 9 bases. The CDR3 loop reads CASSLSGVTEAFF. CDR3 bases: TGCGCCAGCAGCTTGAGTGGAGTGACTGAAGCTTTCTTT.

This clone came up a few times. V usage is TRBV7-2 and J usage is TRBJ1-1; 9 bases align to TRBD1. This CDR3 comprises 19 residues. Trimming cost V 2 bases and J 4 bases; bases outside gene matches: 17. Per germline, CDR1 SGHTA and CDR2 FQGNSA. CDR3 DNA: TGTGCCAGCAGCTTAAGAGGGGTATTGACAGGGGGTCCGACCACTGAAGCTTTCTTT. Its protein is CASSLRGVLTGGPTTEAFF.

CDR3 sequence reads: CASSSREGFLRDTQYF. In nucleotides, the CDR3 is TGTGCCAGCAGCTCCCGAGAAGGATTCCTAAGGGATACGCAGTATTTT. The chain recombines TRBV5-6 with TRBJ2-3, with unresolved D. This CDR3 is 16 amino acids long. Germline V CDR1 and CDR2: SGHDT, YYEEEE. V lost 3 bases to trimming and J lost 6 bases, with 20 bases between them. The full variable domain, rest sourced from reference TRBV5-6 and TRBJ2-3, is DAGVTQSPTHLIKTRGQQVTLRCSPKSGHDTVSWYQQALGQGPQFIFQYYEEEERQRGNFPDRFSGHQFPNYSSELNVNALLLGDSALYLCASSSREGFLRDTQYFGPGTRLTVL.

The chain's CDR3 is CASSLGTGSNEQFF. The CDR3 DNA reads as TGTGCCAGCAGTCTCGGGACAGGTAGTAATGAGCAGTTCTTC. The rearrangement uses TRBV28 and TRBJ2-1; 8 bases fit TRBD1. V shed 5 bases, J shed 7 bases, and the junction held 7 bases outside the gene matches. This CDR3 region has 14 residues. Germline CDR1 and CDR2: MDHEN and SYDVKM.

This clone was detected once. This chain links TRBV7-2 with TRBJ2-5; 8 nucleotides agree with TRBD1. The junction had 6 bases not matched to a gene; V was cut back by 5 bases and J by 1 base. The CDR3 sequence is 15 residues long. Per germline, CDR1 SGHTA and CDR2 FQGNSA. In DNA, the CDR3 is TGTGCCAGCAGCACCCCAGGGGGCTTCCAAGAGACCCAGTACTTC. This encodes CASSTPGGFQETQYF.

The V gene is TRBV5-8, the J gene TRBJ2-2; 8 bases line up with TRBD1. The CDR3 contains 16 residues. The germline V gene has CDR1 SGHTS and CDR2 YDEGEE. The ends lost 0 bases at V and 6 bases at J; junction bases unmatched: 7. CDR3 protein: CASSLGTGGLPGELFF. The CDR3 DNA is TGTGCCAGCAGCTTGGGTACAGGGGGGCTTCCCGGGGAGCTGTTTTTT.

The chain couples TRBV6-5 to TRBJ1-4, with D possibly matching TRBD1 (5 bases). With 6 bases removed from V and 6 bases from J, the gap between germline ends came to 11 bases. This CDR3 is built from 13 residues. CDR1 and CDR2 from the germline V gene are MNHEY and SVGAGI. The CDR3 is CASSRDRDEKLFF. CDR3 nucleotides: TGTGCCAGCAGCAGGGACCGGGATGAAAAACTGTTTTTT.

The chain has TRBV5-4 and TRBJ2-5; D gene unclear. Trimming took 4 bases from V and 4 from J, leaving 8 bases between them. The CDR3 loop spans 12 amino acids. CDR1 and CDR2 from the germline V gene are SGHNT and YYREEE (reference sequence). CDR3 nucleotides: TGTGCCAGCAGCGTGCTCGGAGAGACCCAGTACTTC. Translating it yields CASSVLGETQYF.